Below, 30 T cell receptor beta chains from the same sample are listed, as sequenced in a study of T cells in women clearing cervical HPV infection. Only in-frame clones appear in the TCRdb table, and some are missing; sequencing was by immunoSEQ multiplex PCR. The sample totals about 48,000 clones; its top ten clones hold around 1.6%. Sequenced: blood buffy coat. The receptor set was obtained from a woman between 18 and 69 years old with a cervical HPV16 infection that either progressed to CIN3+ or cleared (not recorded which).

On this clone itself: The read ends 3 residues shy of where the CDR3 ends; the end is completed using the germline J gene. The chain recombines TRBV6-2 or TRBV6-3 with TRBJ1-1; D not resolved. The V and J ends lost 7 bases and 3 bases respectively, with 12 bases between them. Germline values: CDR1 MNHEY, CDR2 SVGEGT. CDR3 size: 13 residues. The CDR3 region is CASNPLLDTEAFF. Incomplete CDR3 DNA: TGTGCCAGCAACCCACTACTCGACACTGAA.

As regards this clone: Coverage ceases 3 residues before the CDR3 finishes, and the germline J gene fills in the end. The chain couples TRBV5-1 to TRBJ2-1, with TRBD2 identical over 9 bases. Germline CDR1 SGHRS, CDR2 YFSETQ. CDR3 size: 16 residues. Trimming took 4 bases from V and 0 from J; bases not matched to a gene: 5. CDR3 protein: CASSDPSGNSYNEQFF. The part of the CDR3 DNA that was read is TGCGCCAGCAGCGACCCTAGCGGGAACTCCTACAATGAG.

On this clone: The read terminates 3 residues ahead of where the CDR3 ends, so the germline J gene completes it. The V and J genes are TRBV19 and TRBJ2-7; D is perhaps TRBD1 (6 bases). Trimming pared 6 bases from V and 0 bases from J, leaving 15 bases between. The CDR3 is made up of 15 amino acids. Germline V CDR1 and CDR2: LNHDA, SQIVND (reference sequence). The sequenced CDR3 bases are TGTGCCAGTAGCCCAGGGCAGGGGCACTCCTACGAG. Translating it yields CASSPGQGHSYE. The whole CDR3 is CASSPGQGHSYEQYF.

About this clone: The CDR3 is cut off 3 residues early in the read; its end comes from the germline J gene. V usage is TRBV20-1 and J usage is TRBJ1-5; possibly TRBD1 for D (5 bases). This CDR3 region has 15 residues. CDR1 and CDR2 (germline): DFQATT, SNEGSKA (reference sequence). Trimming left V 0 bases short and J 7 bases short, with 16 bases between. CDR3 bases read: TGCAGTGCTAGAGATAGGCAGGGTCCATCGCAGCCC. It specifies CSARDRQGPSQP. The full CDR3 protein is CSARDRQGPSQPQHF.

A remark on this clone: The read falls 3 residues short of the CDR3 end, and the missing part is taken from the germline J gene. The gene calls are TRBV7-6 and TRBJ1-1, with 7 bases matching TRBD1. The germline CDR1 and CDR2 sequences are SGHVS and FNYEAQ. This CDR3 is built from 16 residues. The V segment lost 5 bases and the J segment 0 bases; nucleotides outside the gene matches: 9. CDR3 loop: CASSLSRGSMNTEAFF. Incomplete CDR3 DNA: TGTGCCAGCAGCCTTAGCAGGGGGTCAATGAACACTGAA.

Turning to this clone: The DNA ends 3 residues before the CDR3 does, and the rest of the CDR3 is filled in from the germline J gene. V gene TRBV19 combines with J gene TRBJ1-5; TRBD1 matches 7 bases. The CDR3 covers 15 residues. The J segment lost 4 bases and the V segment lost 7 bases, leaving 10 bases of the junction unmatched. The germline gives CDR1 LNHDA, CDR2 SQIVND (reference sequence). The CDR3 DNA, read in part, is TGTGCCAGTAACCCACAAGGGACAGAAAATCAGCCC. Translating gives CASNPQGTENQP. The whole CDR3 protein is CASNPQGTENQPQHF. Complete variable domain (other parts from reference TRBV19 and TRBJ1-5): DGGITQSPKYLFRKEGQNVTLSCEQNLNHDAMYWYRQDPGQGLRLIYYSQIVNDFQKGDIAEGYSVSREKKESFPLTVTSAQKNPTAFYLCASNPQGTENQPQHFGDGTRLSIL.

Notes on this clone: The junction departs from germline at one end; a sequencing error may be responsible. The CDR3 end falls 3 residues outside the read, so it is completed with the germline J gene. The rearrangement joins TRBV19 to TRBJ2-4; possibly TRBD1 for D (6 bases). CDR3 size: 15 residues. In germline, CDR1 is LNHDA, CDR2 SQIVND (reference sequence). This chain's CDR3 is CASSIDYRVQNVQYF. The CDR3 DNA, read in part, is TGTGCCAGTAGTATAGACTACAGGGTGCAAAACGTT.

Concerning this clone: Read sequence stops 3 residues before the CDR3 end, and the germline J gene provides the missing end. The chain is built from TRBV19 and TRBJ1-6, with 7 bases fitting TRBD1. Looked up from germline, CDR1 is LNHDA and CDR2 is SQIVND (reference sequence). There are 14 residues in the CDR3. The trim removed 7 bases at V and 10 bases at J, leaving 10 bases unmatched. The DNA read from the CDR3 is TGTGCCAGTAAGGGGGACAGCCGACGATCACCC. Protein: CASKGDSRRSP. The whole CDR3 sequence is CASKGDSRRSPLHF.

The CDR3 sequence is CSASPRVGGGQPQHF. The sequenced CDR3 bases are TGCAGTGCTAGCCCCAGGGTTGGGGGGGGACAGCCC. The chain carries TRBV20-1 and TRBJ1-5; tentative D call: TRBD1 (5 bases). The missing CDR3 end, 3 residues past where the read stops, is filled in from the germline J gene. The CDR3 totals 15 residues. Trimming stripped 3 bases from V and 7 bases from J, with 19 bases between. Germline V CDR1 and CDR2: DFQATT, SNEGSKA (reference sequence).

The sequenced CDR3 bases are TGTGCCATCAGTGAATTACCGGGACAGGGGGCATTTGGGGCCAACGTC. Protein sequence: CAISELPGQGAFGANV. The whole CDR3 reads CAISELPGQGAFGANVLTF. The chain has TRBV10-3 and TRBJ2-6, with 12 bases aligning to TRBD1. The read terminates 3 residues before the CDR3 end, so the remaining end is supplied by the germline J gene. Germline-derived CDR1 and CDR2 are ENHRY and SYGVKD. The junction had 9 bases not matched to a gene; V was cut back by 3 bases and J by 3 bases. This CDR3 region has 19 residues.

Concerning this clone: The read terminates 3 residues ahead of where the CDR3 ends, so the germline J gene completes it. The rearrangement joins TRBV20-1 to TRBJ1-5; D is unclear. Germline V gene data show CDR1 as DFQATT and CDR2 as SNEGSKA (reference sequence). V was clipped by 6 bases and J by 3 bases, with 12 bases between them. The length of the CDR3 is 13 residues. The CDR3 region is CSAIRVINQPQHF. The CDR3 bases that were read are TGCAGTGCCATCCGGGTCATCAATCAGCCC.

CDR3 loop: CASSLIFADTQYF. The sequenced part of the CDR3 DNA is TGTGCCAGCAGCTTAATATTCGCAGATACG. The V call is TRBV11-2, the J call TRBJ2-3; D not resolved. The read ends 3 residues before the CDR3 terminus; that terminus is restored from the germline J gene. The CDR3 consists of 13 residues. V dropped 2 bases and J dropped 4 bases, with 7 bases sitting between them. Germline V gives CDR1 SGHAT, CDR2 FQNNGV.

A remark on this clone: The read ends 3 residues early relative to the CDR3; the germline J gene fills the gap. The chain uses TRBV30 and TRBJ2-7, with 10 bases that match TRBD2. Germline V gene lookup returns CDR1 GTSNPN and CDR2 SVGIG (reference sequence). J was trimmed by 4 bases and V by 2 bases; bases with no gene match: 11. This CDR3 is built from 16 residues. The CDR3 sequence: CAWSLAGVAARYEQYF. CDR3 bases read: TGTGCCTGGAGTCTAGCGGGAGTCGCCGCCCGGTACGAG. The full variable domain, completed using reference TRBV30 and TRBJ2-7, is SQTIHQWPATLVQPVGSPLSLECTVEGTSNPNLYWYRQAAGRGLQLLFYSVGIGQISSEVPQNLSASRPQDRQFILSSKKLLLSDSGFYLCAWSLAGVAARYEQYFGPGTRLTVT.

Concerning this clone: The CDR3 end is not reached by the read, which stops 3 residues before it; the germline J gene fills it in. The gene calls are TRBV5-6 and TRBJ1-3; D remains ambiguous. The V gene's germline CDR1 is SGHDT and CDR2 YYEEEE. Trimming left V 0 bases short and J 0 bases short, with 7 bases between. This CDR3 comprises 15 residues. The CDR3 sequence is CASSLDGDSGNTIYF. CDR3 DNA, as far as it was read: TGTGCCAGCAGCTTGGACGGGGACTCTGGAAACACC.

A word on this clone: The read is 3 residues too short to cover the CDR3 end, so that end is filled in from the germline J gene. The chain recombines TRBV7-8 with TRBJ1-5, with 11 bases fitting TRBD1. In germline, CDR1 is SGHVS, CDR2 FQNEAQ. J lost 7 bases, V lost 0 bases, and 5 bases had no gene match. The CDR3 length is 16 residues. The sequenced part of the CDR3 DNA is TGTGCCAGCAGCTTAGCCCGGACAGGGGGCCTCCAGCCC. Translating gives CASSLARTGGLQP. The full CDR3 protein reads CASSLARTGGLQPQHF.

Turning to this clone: The read halts 3 residues ahead of the CDR3 end, with the missing end drawn from the germline J gene. The chain carries TRBV7-2 and TRBJ2-7, with 11 bases fitting TRBD2. Germline CDR1 is SGHTA and CDR2 is FQGNSA. The CDR3 is made up of 14 amino acids. V lost 3 bases to trimming and J lost 6 bases; unmatched junction nucleotides: 4. This CDR3 reads CASSFLAGGLEQYF. Partial CDR3 DNA: TGTGCCAGCAGCTTTTTAGCGGGAGGGCTCGAG. Combining the CDR3 with reference TRBV7-2 and TRBJ2-7 gives the whole variable domain GAGVSQSPSNKVTEKGKDVELRCDPISGHTALYWYRQSLGQGLEFLIYFQGNSAPDKSGLPSDRFSAERTGGSVSTLTIQRTQQEDSAVYLCASSFLAGGLEQYFGPGTRLTVT.

Concerning this clone itself: Read data end 3 residues before the CDR3 end; the end is taken from the germline J gene. The chain links TRBV6-1 to TRBJ2-4, with TRBD2 identical over 14 bases. The CDR3 runs 15 residues. V shed 3 bases and J 8 bases; nucleotides not matched to a gene: 3. Germline V gives CDR1 MNHNS, CDR2 SASEGT. CDR3 amino acids: CASSEGTSGGYIQYF. CDR3 bases read: TGTGCCAGCAGTGAGGGGACTAGCGGGGGATACATT.

About this clone: The read halts 3 residues ahead of the CDR3 end, with the missing end drawn from the germline J gene. The V gene is TRBV7-2, the J gene TRBJ1-1; TRBD1 aligns across 9 bases. This CDR3 spans 14 amino acids. CDR1 is SGHTA, CDR2 FQGNSA, per germline. V was clipped by 5 bases and J by 4 bases; unmatched bases: 5. The covered CDR3 bases are TGTGCCAGCAGCAGGCCGGGACAGGGCACTGAA. Translation: CASSRPGQGTE. The entire CDR3 sequence reads CASSRPGQGTEAFF.

This clone registers medium-sized (0.01 to 0.1%) by frequency. The read ends 3 residues before the CDR3 terminus; that terminus is restored from the germline J gene. The gene calls are TRBV7-9 and TRBJ1-3; D possibly corresponds to TRBD1 (5 bases). The CDR3 runs to 13 residues. V was clipped by 4 bases and J by 8 bases, with 12 bases between them. Germline assignment: CDR1 SEHNR and CDR2 FQNEAQ (reference sequence). CDR3 in amino acids: CASSSQGIDTIYF. Incomplete CDR3 DNA: TGTGCCAGCAGCTCTCAGGGAATCGACACC.

Turning to this clone: The read gets to within 3 residues of the CDR3 end, and the germline J gene fills in the rest. The chain links TRBV19 to TRBJ1-6, with D unresolved. Germline loops: CDR1 LNHDA, CDR2 SQIVND (reference sequence). V dropped 3 bases and J dropped 7 bases, with 13 bases sitting between them. This CDR3 region has 15 residues. The sequenced CDR3 bases are TGTGCCAGTAGTATTATCAGTTCCTCAAATTCACCC. Translating gives CASSIISSSNSP. The whole CDR3 protein is CASSIISSSNSPLHF.

Turning to this clone: The CDR3 end lies 3 residues beyond the end of the read and is filled in from the germline J gene. The chain combines TRBV5-6 with TRBJ2-1; D may be TRBD2 (5 bases). V was shortened by 4 bases and J by 6 bases, with 11 bases between the two germline ends. This CDR3 has 13 residues. The germline V gene encodes CDR1 SGHDT and CDR2 YYEEEE. CDR3 bases read: TGTGCCAGCAGCCCGGACTTCGGCAATGAG. This encodes CASSPDFGNE. The entire CDR3 sequence reads CASSPDFGNEQFF.

Notes on this clone: The read terminates 3 residues ahead of where the CDR3 ends, so the germline J gene completes it. V and J are TRBV20-1 and TRBJ1-6; the match to TRBD1 covers 7 bases. The germline V gene has CDR1 DFQATT and CDR2 SNEGSKA (reference sequence). V lost 2 bases and J lost 1; bases outside the gene matches: 5. CDR3 length equals 16 residues. The CDR3 bases that were read are TGCAGTGCTAGATTGGTCAGGGGGTCCTATAATTCACCC. Translated, it gives CSARLVRGSYNSP. The full CDR3 protein is CSARLVRGSYNSPLHF.

A word on this clone: The read comes to an end 3 residues before the CDR3 does, leaving the germline J gene to fill in the end. The chain carries TRBV18 and TRBJ1-6, with 8 positions matching TRBD1. V was pared by 3 bases and J by 5 bases, with 3 bases of the junction left unmatched. CDR1 and CDR2 (germline): KGHSH, LQKENI. This CDR3 spans 15 amino acids. The CDR3 bases that were read are TGTGCCAGCTCACCGGGGACAGGAGATAATTCACCC. It yields the protein CASSPGTGDNSP. Given in full, the CDR3 is CASSPGTGDNSPLHF.

The covered CDR3 bases are TGTGCCAGCAGCTTGAGGGGTTTTACCTACAATGAG. This gives the protein CASSLRGFTYNE. In full, the CDR3 is CASSLRGFTYNEQFF. This chain uses TRBV5-4 with TRBJ2-1, with D possibly being TRBD1 (5 bases). The read ends 3 residues early relative to the CDR3; the germline J gene fills the gap. The CDR3 is 15 amino acids. Trimming stripped 1 base from V and 2 bases from J, with 10 bases between. Germline V gene sequence: CDR1 SGHNT, CDR2 YYREEE (reference sequence).

Notes on this clone: The sequence runs out 3 residues before the end of the CDR3; the remainder is reconstructed from the germline J gene. The genes are TRBV7-6 and TRBJ2-1, with D tentatively TRBD1 (7 bases). CDR3 length equals 14 residues. The V and J ends lost 5 bases and 6 bases respectively, with 14 bases between them. Germline CDR1 and CDR2: SGHVS and FNYEAQ. The CDR3 region is CASSTRGRFNEQFF. Incomplete CDR3 DNA: TGTGCCAGCAGCACCAGGGGGAGGTTCAATGAG.

Comment on this clone: The read falls 3 residues short of the CDR3 end, and the missing part is taken from the germline J gene. The chain employs TRBV7-2 and TRBJ2-7; 7 bases match TRBD2. CDR3 size: 15 residues. J lost 2 bases, V lost 5 bases, and 9 bases had no gene match. CDR1 SGHTA and CDR2 FQGNSA come from the germline V gene. This CDR3 is CASSIEPGLTYEQYF. The CDR3 bases that were read are TGTGCCAGCAGCATTGAGCCGGGACTAACCTACGAG.

About this clone itself: The observed sequence ends 3 residues before the CDR3 terminus, with the missing tail filled in from the germline J gene. V and J are TRBV2 and TRBJ2-3, with a possible D match to TRBD2 (5 bases). There are 15 residues in the CDR3. Per the germline V gene, CDR1 is SNHLY and CDR2 is FYNNEI. Between the trimmed V and J ends, which lost 4 bases and 0 bases, there was a span of 11 bases. CDR3 DNA, as far as it was read: TGTGCCAGCAGTGGCCTAGCTGATAGCACAGATACG. It encodes CASSGLADSTDT. The whole CDR3 sequence is CASSGLADSTDTQYF.

Concerning this clone itself: Coverage ceases 3 residues before the CDR3 finishes, and the germline J gene fills in the end. The chain couples TRBV18 to TRBJ1-5; D remains unclear. Germline V gene sequence: CDR1 KGHSH, CDR2 LQKENI. The ends were cut back, 4 bases at V and 5 bases at J, with 12 bases in the middle. The CDR3 is 14 amino acids. The CDR3 bases that were read are TGTGCCAGCTCACGCGCCTTAGTTGATCAGCCC. Translating it yields CASSRALVDQP. The full CDR3 protein is CASSRALVDQPQHF.

About this clone itself: The missing CDR3 end, 3 residues past where the read stops, is filled in from the germline J gene. The chain carries TRBV6-4 and TRBJ2-3; 7 bases align to TRBD2. The CDR3 extends over 14 amino acids. With 5 bases clipped from V and 4 bases from J, the junction kept 6 bases outside the gene matches. Germline assignment: CDR1 MRHNA and CDR2 SNTAGT. The CDR3 loop reads CASSLATSSDTQYF. The covered CDR3 bases are TGTGCCAGCAGTCTCGCGACTAGCTCAGATACG.

Turning to this clone: The CDR3 end is not reached by the read, which stops 3 residues before it; the germline J gene fills it in. The rearrangement links TRBV20-1 to TRBJ2-5; 8 nucleotides align to TRBD2. CDR1 is DFQATT, CDR2 SNEGSKA, per germline (reference sequence). V trimming: 3 bases; J trimming: 5 bases; junction bases outside the gene matches: 8. The CDR3 has 14 residues. The part of the CDR3 DNA that was read is TGCAGTGCTAGGGACCCAGCGGGAGTCGAGACC. Translation gives CSARDPAGVET. The whole CDR3 reads CSARDPAGVETQYF.